The rows below give T cell receptor beta chains drawn from one sample of a study of T cells after yellow fever vaccination. TCRdb itself ran the 5' RACE reads through MiXCR, one entry per CDR3 protein. Of 300,000 to 450,000 distinct CDR3 sequences listed, around 6.4% were seen once; the top ten hold 14% to 15%. The starting material was PBMCs, obtained 5 days after the yellow fever booster vaccination. The receptors originated from a man younger than 45 who received the YFV17D yellow fever vaccine. Both conserved end residues are part of each CDR3.

cdr3_aa: CASSLDEGSYGYTF
v_call: TRBV5-1
j_call: TRBJ1-2

cdr3_aa: CASSQDLASGRALETQYF
v_call: TRBV4-3
j_call: TRBJ2-5

cdr3_aa: CASSLTEGAESYNEQFF
v_call: TRBV7-8
j_call: TRBJ2-1

cdr3_aa: CASSFSGGSLYEQYF
v_call: TRBV5-1
j_call: TRBJ2-7

cdr3_aa: CASSPPGGVQETQYF
v_call: TRBV18
j_call: TRBJ2-5

cdr3_aa: CASSFGGTATNEKLFF
v_call: TRBV5-4
j_call: TRBJ1-4

cdr3_aa: CASSLILPSLEQFF
v_call: TRBV7-9
j_call: TRBJ2-1

cdr3_aa: CATSDLSASGYNEQFF
v_call: TRBV24-1
j_call: TRBJ2-1

cdr3_aa: CASSFRTGGEQYF
v_call: TRBV5-4
j_call: TRBJ2-7

cdr3_aa: CASSPHGNQPQHF
v_call: TRBV6-2/TRBV6-3
j_call: TRBJ1-5

cdr3_aa: CASSPKGREVYEQYF
v_call: TRBV7-2
j_call: TRBJ2-7

cdr3_aa: CASSVTGGFEQFF
v_call: TRBV9
j_call: TRBJ2-1

cdr3_aa: CAISGTSGSRNEQFF
v_call: TRBV10-3
j_call: TRBJ2-1

cdr3_aa: CASSGDRADEKLFF
v_call: TRBV6-2/TRBV6-3
j_call: TRBJ1-4

cdr3_aa: CASSQEWRLTTEAFF
v_call: TRBV4-3
j_call: TRBJ1-1

cdr3_aa: CASSLVRSDNVLTF
v_call: TRBV7-2
j_call: TRBJ2-6

cdr3_aa: CATSDGRVEQYF
v_call: TRBV24-1
j_call: TRBJ2-7

cdr3_aa: CASSSGGASGNNEQFF
v_call: TRBV11-3
j_call: TRBJ2-1

cdr3_aa: CSAEDNANEAFF
v_call: TRBV20-1
j_call: TRBJ1-1

cdr3_aa: CASSHGNGAYEQYF
v_call: TRBV3-1
j_call: TRBJ2-7